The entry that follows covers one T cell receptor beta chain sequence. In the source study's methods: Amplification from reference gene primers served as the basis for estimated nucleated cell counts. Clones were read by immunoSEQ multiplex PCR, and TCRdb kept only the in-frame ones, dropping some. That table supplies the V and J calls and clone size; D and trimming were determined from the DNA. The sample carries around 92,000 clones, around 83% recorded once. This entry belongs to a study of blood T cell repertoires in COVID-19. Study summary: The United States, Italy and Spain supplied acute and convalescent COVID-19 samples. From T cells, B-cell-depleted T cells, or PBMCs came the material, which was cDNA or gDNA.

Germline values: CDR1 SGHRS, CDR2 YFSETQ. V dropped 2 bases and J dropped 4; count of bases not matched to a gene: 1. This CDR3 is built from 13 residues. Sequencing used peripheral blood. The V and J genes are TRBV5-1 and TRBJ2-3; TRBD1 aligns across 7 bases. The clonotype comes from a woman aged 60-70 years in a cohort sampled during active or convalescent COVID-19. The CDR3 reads CASSLDRADTQYF. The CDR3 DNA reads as TGCGCCAGCAGCTTAGACAGGGCAGATACGCAGTATTTT.